Judged by abundance, the clone carrying this T cell receptor beta chain is medium-sized. V gave up 5 bases and J gave up 2 bases, with 13 bases separating them. The CDR3 totals 15 residues. Germline loops: CDR1 MNHNS, CDR2 SASEGT. These data originate in a study of T cell responses to AZD1222 COVID-19 vaccine. Using immunoSEQ multiplex PCR, the repertoire was profiled, and TCRdb retains in-frame clones only, with some absent. The sample shows more than 150,000 clones, 88% of them seen only once. The V call is TRBV6-1, the J call TRBJ1-5; D not resolved. The source material was peripheral blood, sampled 28 days after the second AZD1222 dose. The clonotype was recovered from an adult who received the AZD1222 COVID-19 vaccine. CDR3 protein: CASSHLIEGNQPQHF. CDR3 sequence (DNA): TGTGCCAGCAGTCACCTCATAGAGGGCAATCAGCCCCAGCATTTT.